The source of this T cell receptor (beta chain) is a study of blood T cell repertoires in COVID-19. Looking at the study overall: The study drew acute and convalescent COVID-19 samples from the United States, Italy and Spain. T cells, B-cell-depleted T cells, or PBMCs supplied cDNA or gDNA.

The CDR3 sequence is 14 residues long. Germline-derived CDR1 and CDR2 are SGHNT and YYREEE (reference sequence). J was trimmed by 2 bases and V by 4 bases; bases with no gene match: 4. Study processing details: Estimated nucleated cell counts came from reference gene primer amplification. Sequenced by immunoSEQ multiplex PCR; TCRdb stores in-frame clones only, minus some. V and J calls and clone size come straight from that table; D and trimming were deduced from the DNA. The profile shows 50,000 to 65,000 clones, around 85% of them singletons. The source is a human donor in a cohort sampled during active COVID-19. The rearrangement links TRBV5-4 to TRBJ2-5; 8 nucleotides align to TRBD1. Sequencing was carried out using peripheral blood. CDR3 in amino acids: CASSRDRTQETQYF. For the CDR3, the DNA is TGTGCCAGCAGCCGGGACAGGACTCAAGAGACCCAGTACTTC.